This entry lists 31 T cell receptor beta chains sequenced from one sample in a study of Tregs in tolerant kidney transplant recipients. Profiled with immunoSEQ multiplex PCR; TCRdb holds only in-frame clones, not every one. The sample lists roughly 250,000 clones, about 80% occurring once. The sequenced material came from CD4+ T cells from blood. Receptors were obtained from a human donor in good health.

V usage is TRBV5-1 and J usage is TRBJ1-3; D is ambiguous. This CDR3 has 13 amino acids. From germline, CDR1 is SGHRS and CDR2 YFSETQ. V dropped 1 base and J dropped 7 bases, with 9 bases sitting between them. CDR3 coding DNA: TGCGCCAGCAGCTTGATCCCGGGGAACACCATATATTTT. Translating it yields CASSLIPGNTIYF. The full variable domain, in which reference TRBV5-1 and TRBJ1-3 provide the parts outside the CDR3, is KAGVTQTPRYLIKTRGQQVTLSCSPISGHRSVSWYQQTPGQGLQFLFEYFSETQRNKGNFPGRFSGRQFSNSRSEMNVSTLELGDSALYLCASSLIPGNTIYFGEGSWLTVV.

The chain has TRBV6-1 and TRBJ1-2; D may be TRBD1 (5 bases). Deletions cut 3 bases from V and 1 base from J, with 18 bases between. The CDR3 is 17 amino acids. Looked up from germline, CDR1 is MNHNS and CDR2 is SASEGT. The CDR3 loop is CASSDAREGIFNYGYTF. The CDR3 DNA is TGTGCCAGCAGTGATGCCAGGGAGGGGATATTTAACTATGGCTACACCTTC.

The chain recombines TRBV5-1 with TRBJ2-7; the D gene is possibly TRBD2 (5 bases). V was pared by 4 bases and J by 0 bases, with 8 bases between. The CDR3 totals 13 residues. Looked up from germline, CDR1 is SGHRS and CDR2 is YFSETQ. CDR3 in DNA: TGCGCCAGCAGCCCCCGGGACTCCTACGAGCAGTACTTC. Its translation: CASSPRDSYEQYF.

The chain joins TRBV20-1 to TRBJ1-1; TRBD1 is a possible D gene (6 bases). Deletions cut 4 bases from V and 5 bases from J, with 8 bases between. Germline V gene sequence: CDR1 DFQATT, CDR2 SNEGSKA (reference sequence). There are 11 residues in the CDR3. The chain's CDR3 is CSAKGGTEAFF. CDR3 nucleotides: TGCAGTGCTAAAGGGGGAACTGAAGCTTTCTTT.

This chain links TRBV6-5 with TRBJ2-7, with D perhaps TRBD2 (5 bases). The CDR3 loop spans 15 amino acids. Between the trimmed V and J ends, which lost 0 bases and 3 bases, there was a span of 12 bases. CDR1 is MNHEY, CDR2 SVGAGI, per germline. The CDR3 loop reads CASSYSPLAGYEQYF. DNA of the CDR3: TGTGCCAGCAGTTACTCACCTCTCGCGGGCTACGAGCAGTACTTC.

In this sample, this clone turned up once. The V gene is TRBV5-6, the J gene TRBJ2-2, with unresolved D. Trimming shortened V by 2 bases and J by 6 bases, and 11 bases separated the two germline ends. Germline V lookup: CDR1 SGHDT, CDR2 YYEEEE. This CDR3 is built from 14 residues. CDR3 nucleotide sequence: TGTGCCAGCAGCTTAAGACCATCGGCCGGGGAGCTGTTTTTT. Protein sequence: CASSLRPSAGELFF.

This clone was observed a handful of times. V usage is TRBV6-6 and J usage is TRBJ2-7; 11 bases match TRBD1. Per germline, CDR1 MNHNY and CDR2 SVGAGI (reference sequence). V lost 6 bases to trimming and J lost 3 bases; unmatched junction nucleotides: 4. This CDR3 is 14 amino acids long. The CDR3 sequence: CASRTGTGGYEQYF. In DNA, the CDR3 is TGTGCCAGCAGAACCGGGACAGGGGGCTACGAGCAGTACTTC.

This clone was counted a single time. The chain combines TRBV15 with TRBJ2-5, with TRBD1 as a possible D gene (5 bases). Germline assignment: CDR1 LNHNV and CDR2 YYDKDF (reference sequence). The CDR3 is 15 amino acids. Deletions cut 1 base from V and 3 bases from J, with 12 bases between. CDR3 protein: CATSRGRGPEETQYF. The CDR3 DNA reads TGTGCCACCAGCAGAGGAAGGGGTCCCGAAGAGACCCAGTACTTC.

V is TRBV6-5 and J is TRBJ2-7, with TRBD1 matching 7 bases. Germline CDR1 and CDR2: MNHEY and SVGAGI. CDR3 length equals 14 residues. V trimming: 7 bases; J trimming: 3 bases; junction bases outside the gene matches: 9. The CDR3 coding sequence is TGTGCCAGCACCCAGCCCAGGGGGAACTACGAGCAGTACTTC. It encodes CASTQPRGNYEQYF.

The chain links TRBV7-2 to TRBJ1-6, with D perhaps matching TRBD1 (5 bases). This CDR3 has 16 amino acids. Germline V CDR1 and CDR2: SGHTA, FQGNSA. V was shortened by 3 bases and J by 7 bases, with 16 bases between the two germline ends. CDR3 coding DNA: TGTGCCAGCAGCTTCTCCGGCAACAGGAAGAATTCACCCCTCCACTTT. Its protein is CASSFSGNRKNSPLHF.

This clone was found once. The sample carries other DNA sequences with the same CDR3. The chain combines TRBV11-2 with TRBJ1-1; weak D call: TRBD1 (5 bases). The V gene's germline CDR1 is SGHAT and CDR2 FQNNGV. Trimming removed 1 base from V and 4 bases from J, with 13 bases in between. This CDR3 is built from 15 residues. For the CDR3, the DNA is TGTGCCAGCAGCTTAGGGGTTGGGGCCTCCACTGAAGCTTTCTTT. Translating it yields CASSLGVGASTEAFF.

The chain uses TRBV5-4 and TRBJ2-5; unclear D gene. Germline CDR1 and CDR2: SGHNT and YYREEE (reference sequence). Trimming removed 6 bases from V and 2 bases from J, with 11 bases in between. The CDR3 consists of 13 residues. In DNA, the CDR3 is TGTGCCAGCAACAAGGCCGGACAAGAGACCCAGTACTTC. This codes for CASNKAGQETQYF.

The chain couples TRBV9 to TRBJ2-6, with TRBD1 matching over 8 bases. Germline loops: CDR1 SGDLS, CDR2 YYNGEE. V gave up 4 bases and J gave up 2 bases; unmatched junction bases: 5. The CDR3 is 16 amino acids. For the CDR3, the DNA is TGTGCCAGCAGCCGGACAGGGACGGCTGGGGCCAACGTCCTGACTTTC. As protein: CASSRTGTAGANVLTF. Full variable domain (rest looked up from reference TRBV9 and TRBJ2-6): DSGVTQTPKHLITATGQRVTLRCSPRSGDLSVYWYQQSLDQGLQFLIQYYNGEERAKGNILERFSAQQFPDLHSELNLSSLELGDSALYFCASSRTGTAGANVLTFGAGSRLTVL.

The J gene is TRBJ2-7, the V gene TRBV6-6; 12 bases match TRBD2. With 5 bases clipped from V and 4 bases from J, the junction kept 6 bases outside the gene matches. The CDR3 runs to 15 residues. Germline CDR1 MNHNY, CDR2 SVGAGI (reference sequence). The CDR3, as DNA: TGTGCCAGCAGTCAACTAGCGGGAGGTCGGTACGAGCAGTACTTC. Translated, it gives CASSQLAGGRYEQYF.

The chain has TRBV12-2 and TRBJ2-7. TRBV12-2 corresponds to a pseudogene. This CDR3 is built from 18 residues. CDR3 coding DNA: TGTGCAAGGCGCTCCCGGGGTGGGGCAGCCAGCGTTATTTACGAGCAGTACTTC. It is translated as CARRSRGGAASVIYEQYF.

The CDR3 sequence is CASSQRIGWANEKLFF. The CDR3 DNA reads as TGCGCCAGCAGCCAGCGCATCGGATGGGCAAATGAAAAACTGTTTTTT. The chain combines TRBV4-1 with TRBJ1-4; D gene uncertain. This CDR3 is built from 16 residues. V lost 3 bases, J lost 5 bases, and 16 bases lay in between. CDR1 is MGHRA, CDR2 YSYEKL, per germline.

The table lists this clone with a count of one. The chain combines TRBV11-3 with TRBJ2-2; D is perhaps TRBD1 (5 bases). Germline assignment: CDR1 SGHNT and CDR2 YENEEA. The V end was cut by 1 base, the J end by 4 bases, with 7 bases between. The CDR3 length is 14 residues. The DNA for the CDR3 is TGTGCCAGCAGCTTAGGACAGACCACCGGGGAGCTGTTTTTT. Translation gives CASSLGQTTGELFF.

J is TRBJ2-5 and V is TRBV2; 7 nucleotides match TRBD1. The DNA end is a closer match to TRBJ2-7, so the J assignment may be wrong. The CDR3 is 13 amino acids. Germline V gene sequence: CDR1 SNHLY, CDR2 FYNNEI. The CDR3 DNA sequence: TGTGCCAGCAGTGAGACAGGGAAGATCGAGCAGTACTTC. Encoded protein: CASSETGKIEQYF.

The J gene is TRBJ2-1, the V gene TRBV11-2, with D possibly being TRBD1 (5 bases). The CDR3 has 19 amino acids. V lost 5 bases and J lost 5, with 28 bases in between. Germline lookup yields CDR1 SGHAT and CDR2 FQNNGV. Written as DNA, the CDR3 is TGTGCCAGCAGCCCCCTGAGGACACAACTAAGCATCGGTAACAATGAGCAGTTCTTC. Its translation: CASSPLRTQLSIGNNEQFF.

The CDR3 DNA follows: TGTGCCAGCAGCTTAGGGCAGGGGAGCTTTGGAACCTATGGCTACACCTTC. It translates to CASSLGQGSFGTYGYTF. This chain joins TRBV7-9 and TRBJ1-2, with D maybe TRBD1 (6 bases). V was cut by 1 base and J by 4 bases, with 19 bases left in between. The CDR3 covers 17 residues. Germline CDR1 SEHNR, CDR2 FQNEAQ (reference sequence).

The chain has TRBV14 and TRBJ2-7; 8 bases are shared with TRBD1. CDR1 is SGHDN, CDR2 FVKESK, per germline. The trim removed 1 base at V and 2 bases at J, leaving 7 bases unmatched. The CDR3 runs 16 residues. CDR3 DNA sequence: TGTGCCAGCAGCCAAGTTCAGGGGGCGGCTGCCTACGAGCAGTACTTC. Encoded protein: CASSQVQGAAAYEQYF.

The CDR3 coding sequence is TGTGCCAGCAGCCTGAAAGGGGTATCTAATGAAAAACTGTTTTTT. Protein sequence: CASSLKGVSNEKLFF. This rearrangement joins TRBV7-9 to TRBJ1-4, with D maybe TRBD1 (5 bases). Trimming took off 5 bases at V and 3 bases at J, with 13 bases between the two ends. CDR3 length equals 15 residues. CDR1 and CDR2 from the germline V gene are SEHNR and FQNEAQ (reference sequence).

This rearrangement joins TRBV2 to TRBJ1-6, with 9 bases aligning to TRBD1. Germline V gene lookup returns CDR1 SNHLY and CDR2 FYNNEI. CDR3 length equals 14 residues. V shed 6 bases and J 10 bases; nucleotides not matched to a gene: 7. CDR3 in amino acids: CASRRQGGGSPLHF. Written as DNA, the CDR3 is TGTGCCAGCAGGAGACAGGGGGGCGGCTCACCCCTCCACTTT.

The chain combines TRBV19 with TRBJ1-6; D uncertain. This CDR3 has 14 residues. The germline CDR1 and CDR2 sequences are LNHDA and SQIVND (reference sequence). V was clipped by 7 bases and J by 7 bases, with 14 bases between them. CDR3: CASNWAGKNSPLHF. CDR3 bases: TGTGCCAGTAACTGGGCAGGCAAAAATTCACCCCTCCACTTT.

This chain links TRBV10-3 with TRBJ1-5; 7 bases align to TRBD1. There are 13 residues in the CDR3. The V gene's germline CDR1 is ENHRY and CDR2 SYGVKD. J lost 6 bases, V lost 8 bases, and 7 bases had no gene match. The CDR3 region has the DNA TGTGCCATCGGGATTACAGGGGTTCAGCCCCAGCATTTT. It is translated as CAIGITGVQPQHF.

Regarding this clone: One end of the junction fails to match germline, which may point to a read error. The chain joins TRBV4-1 to TRBJ1-1; the D is unclear. The CDR3 has 16 amino acids. From germline, CDR1 is MGHRA and CDR2 YSYEKL. The CDR3 spells CASSQDLQALNTEAFF. The CDR3 bases are TGTGCCAGCAGCCAAGATCTCCAGGCTCTGAACACTGAAGCTTTCTTT.

This rearrangement joins TRBV27 to TRBJ2-5; D gene ambiguous. The ends were cut back, 3 bases at V and 4 bases at J, with 12 bases in the middle. Per the germline V gene, CDR1 is MNHEY and CDR2 is SMNVEV (reference sequence). The CDR3 spans 14 residues. This CDR3 reads CASSFYASTETQYF. As DNA, the CDR3 is TGTGCCAGCAGTTTTTATGCGAGCACAGAGACCCAGTACTTC.

The CDR3 reads CASSLAGGTEGPSGYGYTF. The CDR3 DNA is TGCGCCAGCAGCTTGGCCGGAGGGACAGAGGGCCCGTCGGGGTATGGCTACACCTTC. The chain links TRBV5-1 to TRBJ1-2, with TRBD1 matching 7 bases. V shed 0 bases and J 5 bases; nucleotides not matched to a gene: 19. Germline V gene sequence: CDR1 SGHRS, CDR2 YFSETQ. The CDR3 has 19 amino acids.

The J gene is TRBJ1-1, the V gene TRBV30; D gene unclear. CDR3 size: 11 residues. V was shortened by 3 bases and J by 6 bases, with 8 bases between the two germline ends. Germline lookup yields CDR1 GTSNPN and CDR2 SVGIG (reference sequence). Here the CDR3 reads CAWSRLAEAFF. CDR3 coding DNA: TGTGCCTGGAGCAGGCTGGCTGAAGCTTTCTTT.

Only a few counts were recorded for this clone. The chain carries TRBV12-1 and TRBJ2-2; the D call of TRBD2 is as the table states it, not checked on the DNA. TRBV12-1 is described as a pseudogene. The CDR3 contains 15 residues. In DNA, the CDR3 is TGTGCCAGCACCCCGGGACTAGCGACCACCGGGGAGCTGTTTTTT. Translation: CASTPGLATTGELFF.

The chain has TRBV7-2 and TRBJ2-3, with 9 nucleotides matching TRBD2. This CDR3 spans 17 amino acids. Germline CDR1 and CDR2: SGHTA and FQGNSA. V lost 0 bases and J lost 5; bases outside the gene matches: 9. The DNA of the CDR3 is TGTGCCAGCAGCTTAGCGTGGAGCGGGGGGCACGGAGATACGCAGTATTTT. Amino acid sequence: CASSLAWSGGHGDTQYF.